Given below is one T cell receptor (beta chain) in context. These data originate in a study of identical twins. V was cut by 5 bases and J by 3 bases, with 17 bases left in between. Germline CDR1 is SGHVS and CDR2 is FQNEAQ. The CDR3 covers 16 residues. MiXCR was run by TCRdb on the 5' RACE reads, yielding one entry per CDR3 protein. The repertoire has about 720,000 distinct CDR3 sequences, about 18% of them found once; the top ten carry around 14%. The same specimen was also included in a second study, on T cells expressing NK-cell markers. According to that study: Topping the CD3+CD56-NKG2C+ fraction as well were these clonotypes, in several donors.

The V gene is TRBV7-8, the J gene TRBJ2-1, with TRBD1 as a possible D gene (5 bases). Sequenced: PBMCs. The sequence was collected from a woman between 18 and 30 years old in good health. The CDR3 loop is CASSPLRAGFYNEQFF. The CDR3 bases are TGTGCCAGCAGCCCCCTAAGGGCAGGGTTCTACAATGAGCAGTTCTTC.